The 17 T cell receptor delta chains listed next were all sequenced from one sample in a study of γδ T cells in repeated Plasmodium falciparum infection. Gammadelta T cells were flow-sorted from PBMC into Vgamma9/Vdelta2+ and Vdelta2-negative populations for bulk analysis. TCRdb reran clone calling via CATT on the multiplex PCR reads. The sample holds 90,000 to 95,000 delta-chain clones, roughly 0.9% seen once. The sequencing sample was made of gamma-delta T cells from blood. The receptors were sampled from a pool of human donors (malaria-infected and uninfected, not separated).

This clone was counted only a few times. The protein TCRdb gives is from a much larger clone and does not agree with this DNA's translation at residue 13, likely a read error; the protein shown here comes from the DNA. The chain employs TRDV1 and TRDJ1; 7 bases align to TRDD3. In the absence of a J gene in TCRdb, the DNA was matched to germline to assign it here. The V and J ends lost 1 base and 0 bases, in that order; junction bases with no gene match: 29. The CDR3 contains 24 residues. Per the germline V gene, CDR1 is TSWWSYY and CDR2 is QGS. The CDR3 region has the DNA TGTGCTCTTGGGGAACGGGGAAATCTACGCTTTTCTCCCGGGGGGATCCACTACACCGATAAACTCATCTTT. This codes for CALGERGNLRFSPGGIHYTDKLIF.

Comments on this clone: This is likely an artifact of a read error, given a far larger clone one base away. Other DNA variants within this sample encode the same CDR3. The chain employs TRDV1 and TRDJ1; 12 bases are a match to TRDD3. The germline V gene encodes CDR1 TSWWSYY and CDR2 QGS. The CDR3 extends over 20 amino acids. The trim removed 5 bases at V and 5 bases at J, leaving 21 bases unmatched. CDR3 nucleotides: TGTGCTCTTGGGATATCCTTCTTCCTGGGGGATACGGTGGGGCTGGATAAACTCATCTTT. Protein: CALGISFFLGDTVGLDKLIF.

As concerns this clone: A far larger clone is only one base removed, so a read error is likely. Within the sample, other DNA sequences also encode this same CDR3. This chain links TRDV1 with TRDJ1; 8 bases line up with TRDD3. The CDR3 has 20 amino acids. Per the germline V gene, CDR1 is TSWWSYY and CDR2 is QGS. In DNA form, the CDR3 reads TGTGCTCTCGGGGAAGGTCCCCTTACTGTCTGGGGGAAAAACACCGATAAACTCATCTTT. This encodes CALGEGPLTVWGKNTDKLIF.

This clone has just a few counts. TCRdb attributes to this sequence the protein of a much larger clone, which differs from the DNA translation at residue 14; a read error is likely, and the protein displayed is translated from the DNA. This chain uses TRDV1 with TRDJ1; 7 nucleotides agree with TRDD3. The junction had 20 bases not matched to a gene; V was cut back by 4 bases and J by 3 bases. Germline assignment: CDR1 TSWWSYY and CDR2 QGS. This CDR3 is built from 19 residues. The CDR3 coding sequence is TGTGCTCTTGGGGGGGGCGTCCTCAGGATACGCTCGTACGCCGATAAACTCATCTTT. As protein: CALGGGVLRIRSYADKLIF.

A word on this clone: A far more abundant clone sits one base away, making this likely a read error. Within the sample, other DNA sequences also encode this same CDR3. The rearrangement links TRDV2 to TRDJ1; 11 bases match TRDD3. The J gene, not given by TCRdb, was assigned here from a germline match of the nucleotide sequence. The CDR3 runs 15 residues. Per germline, CDR1 GEAIGNYY and CDR2 EKD. This CDR3 reads CACDTINLGDTKLIF. CDR3 sequence (DNA): TGCGCCTGTGACACGATTAACCTGGGGGATACTAAACTCATCTTT.

This clone was picked up many times. One base separates it from a far larger clone, so it is likely a read error. The identical CDR3 is also encoded by other nucleotide sequences in the sample. The CDR3 sequence is CALWPSRRGYAFTDKLIF. For the CDR3, the DNA is TGTGCCTTGTGGCCCTCACGCAGGGGATACGCATTTACCGATAAACTCATCTTT. J is TRDJ1 and V is TRDV3; TRDD3 matches at 9 bases. The ends lost 3 bases at V and 2 bases at J; junction bases unmatched: 19. The CDR3 has 18 amino acids. Per the germline V gene, CDR1 is TVYSNPD and CDR2 is GDNSRS (reference sequence).

A few counts support this clone. TCRdb shows a much larger clone's protein in place of this DNA's translation, and the two differ at residue 7, likely through a read error; the protein shown is translated from the DNA. V and J are TRDV2 and TRDJ1, with D maybe TRDD3 (6 bases). TCRdb carries no J gene annotation; the J gene was assigned here by matching the DNA with germline. Trimming shortened V by 0 bases and J by 3 bases, and 16 bases separated the two germline ends. Germline V gene lookup returns CDR1 GEAIGNYY and CDR2 EKD. The CDR3 totals 16 residues. Written as DNA, the CDR3 is TGTGCCTGTGACACCGGAACAAGGGGGAACTCCGATAAACTCATCTTT. It yields the protein CACDTGTRGNSDKLIF.

Comments on this clone: The protein given by TCRdb reflects a much larger clone and differs at residue 17 from this DNA's translation, likely from a read error; the protein shown is the DNA's translation. The chain uses TRDV1 and TRDJ1; D may match TRDD2 or TRDD3 (5 bases each). TCRdb carries no J gene annotation; the J gene was assigned here by matching the DNA with germline. There are 22 residues in the CDR3. Deletions cut 2 bases from V and 3 bases from J, with 34 bases between. Germline V gene data show CDR1 as TSWWSYY and CDR2 as QGS. CDR3 nucleotide sequence: TGTGCTCTTGGGGAAACTACTACTTCAAACTGGATTATCCTAAAAAACGCCGATAAACTCATCTTT. This sequence encodes CALGETTTSNWIILKNADKLIF.

Notes on this clone: This DNA's translation and the protein TCRdb lists, from a much larger clone, do not match at residue 13, likely due to a read error; the protein shown is translated from the DNA. The chain has TRDV1 and TRDJ1, with 9 bases lining up with TRDD3. Here the J gene was assigned by germline matching of the DNA, as TCRdb has none. J gave up 7 bases and V 4 bases, and 37 bases lay outside the gene matches. The CDR3 sequence is 24 residues long. Germline V gene lookup returns CDR1 TSWWSYY and CDR2 QGS. The CDR3 is CALGGPGSVTTGTLGESRFGKLIF. In DNA form, the CDR3 reads TGTGCTCTTGGGGGCCCTGGGAGTGTGACGACCGGGACACTGGGGGAGAGTCGGTTCGGTAAACTCATCTTT.

This clone was detected only a few times. Only one base separates this from a far larger clonotype, so it likely reflects a read error. Different DNA sequences within this sample yield the same CDR3. This rearrangement joins TRDV2 to TRDJ1, with 9 bases that match TRDD3. The V and J ends lost 8 bases and 0 bases, in that order; junction bases with no gene match: 12. Looked up from germline, CDR1 is GEAIGNYY and CDR2 is EKD. CDR3 length: 16 residues. The CDR3 loop is CALRRGYDLYTDKLIF. The CDR3 DNA reads as TGTGCCTTACGACGGGGATACGATCTGTACACCGATAAACTCATCTTT.

In this sample, this clone turned up a few times. TCRdb shows a much larger clone's protein in place of this DNA's translation, and the two differ at residue 13, likely through a read error; the protein shown is translated from the DNA. The chain combines TRDV1 with TRDJ1; TRDD2 might be the D (5 bases). This CDR3 comprises 18 residues. Germline-derived CDR1 and CDR2 are TSWWSYY and QGS. V lost 2 bases and J 4 bases, leaving 23 bases between the germline ends. The CDR3 DNA sequence: TGTGCTCTTGGGGAAAGGTTCTTCGAGTACGAGTCCTACGATAAACTCATCTTT. This sequence encodes CALGERFFEYESYDKLIF.

About this clone itself: A far larger clone is one nucleotide away, so this likely arose from a read error. This sample also contains other DNA sequences that code for the same CDR3. The V call is TRDV1, the J call TRDJ1; tentatively, D is TRDD2 (6 bases). The CDR3 consists of 18 residues. Germline V gene data show CDR1 as TSWWSYY and CDR2 as QGS. CDR3 amino acids: CALGPPPSIVGVTDKLIF. The CDR3 DNA sequence: TGTGCTCTTGGGCCTCCTCCTTCCATCGTAGGAGTCACCGATAAGCTCATCTTT.

As to this clone: The mismatch at residue 5 between this DNA's translation and the TCRdb protein of a much larger clone likely reflects a read error; the protein shown is translated from the DNA. The chain has TRDV2 and TRDJ1; 10 bases align to TRDD3. As TCRdb names no J gene, one was assigned here on the basis of a DNA match to germline. J gave up 0 bases and V 3 bases, and 9 bases lay outside the gene matches. Germline V CDR1 and CDR2: GEAIGNYY, EKD. CDR3 length equals 17 residues. The CDR3 protein is CACDAVPTGGYTDKLIF. For the CDR3, the DNA is TGTGCCTGTGACGCCGTCCCTACTGGGGGATACACCGATAAACTCATCTTT.

On this clone itself: TCRdb attributes to this sequence the protein of a much larger clone, which differs from the DNA translation at residue 5; a read error is likely, and the protein displayed is translated from the DNA. This chain uses TRDV2 with TRDJ3; D may be TRDD2 (5 bases). As TCRdb names no J gene, one was assigned here on the basis of a DNA match to germline. This CDR3 has 17 residues. Germline CDR1 is GEAIGNYY and CDR2 is EKD. V dropped 3 bases and J dropped 2 bases, with 13 bases sitting between them. For the CDR3, the DNA is TGTGCCTGTGACTCCCTACTAGGGCCCTGGGACACCCGACAGATGTTTTTC. Translated, it gives CACDSLLGPWDTRQMFF.

The table lists this clone with a few counts. The amino acid sequence in TCRdb belongs to a much larger clone and departs from this DNA's translation at residue 11, likely a sequencing read error; the sequence shown is translated from the DNA. The CDR3 loop is CACDRTGGLYADKLIF. Here the CDR3 DNA reads TGTGCCTGTGACCGTACTGGGGGTTTGTACGCCGATAAACTCATCTTT. The chain carries TRDV2 and TRDJ1; 8 bases map to TRDD3. This CDR3 region has 16 residues. The ends lost 3 bases at V and 3 bases at J; junction bases unmatched: 11. CDR1 and CDR2 from the germline V gene are GEAIGNYY and EKD.

This clone turned up a few times. With a far larger clone one base away, a read error is the likely cause. Other DNA sequences in the sample encode the same CDR3. This rearrangement joins TRDV1 to TRDJ1; 7 nucleotides align to TRDD3. The J gene, left out of TCRdb, was set here by checking the DNA against germline. The CDR3 is 22 amino acids. The germline CDR1 and CDR2 sequences are TSWWSYY and QGS. The V gene end was trimmed by 4 bases and the J gene end by 1 base; junction bases not matched to a gene: 27. CDR3 nucleotides: TGTGCTCTTGGGGGTGACCGCATACCCTGTACTGGGGATGGGGGGCGCACCGATAAACTCATCTTT. Translated: CALGGDRIPCTGDGGRTDKLIF.

This clone was recorded at least ten times. A read error likely explains why the TCRdb protein, taken from a much larger clone, differs from this DNA's translation at residue 9; the protein shown is translated from the DNA. The rearrangement joins TRDV2 to TRDJ1; TRDD3 might be the D (5 bases). The CDR3 has 13 residues. Germline V gives CDR1 GEAIGNYY, CDR2 EKD. V was cut by 1 base and J by 5 bases, with 10 bases left in between. CDR3 DNA: TGTGCCTGTGACACTACGTACTGGGATAAACTCATCTTT. Residues: CACDTTYWDKLIF.